These 15 T cell receptor beta chains share one sample of origin, sequenced in a study of blood T cell repertoires in COVID-19. Clones were read by immunoSEQ multiplex PCR, and TCRdb kept only the in-frame ones, dropping some. The data contain 30,000 to 40,000 clones, approximately 88% of them seen just once; the ten biggest clones take up 13%. Sequencing was done on a sample of peripheral blood. These receptors were collected from a man between 65 and 80 years old with active COVID-19.

The rearrangement links TRBV7-2 to TRBJ2-7; 9 bases map to TRBD1. The CDR3 sequence is 15 residues long. Unmatched junction bases numbered 7, after V lost 5 bases and J lost 2 bases. Per the germline V gene, CDR1 is SGHTA and CDR2 is FQGNSA. The CDR3 reads CASSRTGTGPYEQYF. The DNA of the CDR3 is TGTGCCAGCAGCCGGACCGGGACAGGGCCCTACGAGCAGTACTTC.

This rearrangement joins TRBV5-1 to TRBJ2-2, with D possibly being TRBD2 (5 bases). Trimming shortened V by 2 bases and J by 0 bases, and 8 bases separated the two germline ends. Germline lookup yields CDR1 SGHRS and CDR2 YFSETQ. The CDR3 is 15 amino acids. The DNA for the CDR3 is TGCGCCAGCAGCTTAGCCGGGGCGAACACCGGGGAGCTGTTTTTT. Translation gives CASSLAGANTGELFF.

The chain's CDR3 is CASSSRGLDEKLFF. The CDR3 nucleotides read TGTGCCAGCAGTTCCAGGGGTCTGGATGAAAAACTGTTTTTT. The chain couples TRBV6-5 to TRBJ1-4, with a weak D call TRBD1 (6 bases). CDR1 is MNHEY and CDR2 is SVGAGI in the germline V gene. The V end was cut by 4 bases, the J end by 6 bases, with 12 bases between. CDR3 length: 14 amino acids.

V gene TRBV11-2 combines with J gene TRBJ2-1; 7 bases fit TRBD2. The trim removed 0 bases at V and 0 bases at J, leaving 8 bases unmatched. The germline V gene encodes CDR1 SGHAT and CDR2 FQNNGV. The CDR3 is 18 amino acids. This chain's CDR3 is CASSLDHGAGDSYNEQFF. In DNA, the CDR3 is TGTGCCAGCAGCTTAGATCACGGGGCGGGAGACTCCTACAATGAGCAGTTCTTC. Using reference TRBV11-2 and TRBJ2-1 for the parts outside the CDR3, the full variable domain is EAGVAQSPRYKIIEKRQSVAFWCNPISGHATLYWYQQILGQGPKLLIQFQNNGVVDDSQLPKDRFSAERLKGVDSTLKIQPAKLEDSAVYLCASSLDHGAGDSYNEQFFGPGTRLTVL.

The rearrangement links TRBV7-2 to TRBJ2-5, with 8 bases aligning to TRBD1. CDR1 is SGHTA, CDR2 FQGNSA, per germline. V was pared by 0 bases and J by 5 bases, with 5 bases of the junction left unmatched. The CDR3 length is 15 residues. DNA for the CDR3: TGTGCCAGCAGCTTAGCGAGGGCAGGGGGCGAGACCCAGTACTTC. Encoded protein: CASSLARAGGETQYF.

This rearrangement joins TRBV4-3 to TRBJ2-5; TRBD2 aligns across 9 bases. Trimming at V came to 1 base and at J to 1 base, leaving 7 bases not matched to a gene. The CDR3 spans 17 residues. In germline, CDR1 is LGHNA, CDR2 YSLEER. In DNA form, the CDR3 reads TGCGCCAGCAGCCAAGTTGTGACTAGCGGATTCCAAGAGACCCAGTACTTC. This sequence encodes CASSQVVTSGFQETQYF.

There are a few counts of this clone. V and J are TRBV20-1 and TRBJ2-1; D remains ambiguous. The germline gives CDR1 DFQATT, CDR2 SNEGSKA (reference sequence). The length of the CDR3 is 11 residues. CDR3 sequence reads: CRVQSGHEQFF. DNA for the CDR3: TGCAGAGTCCAAAGTGGCCATGAGCAGTTCTTC.

The CDR3 nucleotides read TGTGCCAGCAGCCAACTGGCAGTTCCTAACTATGGCTACACCTTC. This translates into CASSQLAVPNYGYTF. This chain connects TRBV14 to TRBJ1-2; the D is unclear. The V gene's germline CDR1 is SGHDN and CDR2 FVKESK. Trimming removed 2 bases from V and 0 bases from J, with 10 bases in between. CDR3 length equals 15 residues.

The chain has TRBV14 and TRBJ2-7; tentatively, D is TRBD2 (6 bases). V shed 5 bases and J shed 1 base, with 15 bases lying between them. Germline V gene sequence: CDR1 SGHDN, CDR2 FVKESK. The CDR3 extends over 15 amino acids. Here the CDR3 reads CASSGGPGASYEQYF. The DNA of the CDR3 is TGTGCCAGCAGCGGGGGTCCGGGAGCATCCTACGAGCAGTACTTC.

The chain joins TRBV5-6 to TRBJ1-2; D is unresolved. Germline lookup yields CDR1 SGHDT and CDR2 YYEEEE. This CDR3 has 13 amino acids. The ends were cut back, 0 bases at V and 4 bases at J, with 7 bases in the middle. CDR3 DNA: TGTGCCAGCAGCTTGGGGGAGACCTATGGCTACACCTTC. It encodes CASSLGETYGYTF.

V gene TRBV29-1 combines with J gene TRBJ2-1; D might be TRBD1 (6 bases). The CDR3 has 10 amino acids. Deletions cut 4 bases from V and 15 bases from J, with 13 bases between. Germline V gene lookup returns CDR1 SQVTM and CDR2 ANQGSEA. CDR3 coding DNA: TGCAGCGTTGTAGTAACAGGGCGGTTCTTC. Translation: CSVVVTGRFF.

The gene calls are TRBV14 and TRBJ1-4, with a possible D match to TRBD1 (5 bases). The CDR3 has 13 amino acids. Germline V gene lookup returns CDR1 SGHDN and CDR2 FVKESK. Deletions cut 2 bases from V and 8 bases from J, with 9 bases between. CDR3 region: CASSQNAGEKLFF. The CDR3 DNA is TGTGCCAGCAGCCAAAACGCAGGGGAAAAACTGTTTTTT.

The gene calls are TRBV5-4 and TRBJ2-7; the D gene is possibly TRBD2 (5 bases). With 5 bases removed from V and 3 bases from J, the gap between germline ends came to 15 bases. This CDR3 comprises 14 residues. CDR1 is SGHNT and CDR2 is YYREEE in the germline V gene (reference sequence). The CDR3 loop reads CASSKVGLHYEQYF. CDR3 nucleotide sequence: TGTGCCAGCAGTAAAGTCGGACTCCACTACGAGCAGTACTTC.

This clone occurred once. The chain couples TRBV30 to TRBJ1-1; maybe TRBD1 (5 bases). The germline CDR1 and CDR2 sequences are GTSNPN and SVGIG (reference sequence). The CDR3 is 14 amino acids. Trimming stripped 1 base from V and 0 bases from J, with 9 bases between. The CDR3 is CAWSAGLLNTEAFF. The CDR3 DNA is TGTGCCTGGAGTGCGGGACTTTTGAACACTGAAGCTTTCTTT.

The chain is built from TRBV10-3 and TRBJ2-2, with D tentatively TRBD1 (6 bases). Trimming shortened V by 8 bases and J by 6 bases, and 10 bases separated the two germline ends. Germline V lookup: CDR1 ENHRY, CDR2 SYGVKD. The CDR3 is 12 residues long. Written as DNA, the CDR3 is TGTGCCATCGGATCAGGGGCCGGGGAGCTGTTTTTT. It specifies CAIGSGAGELFF.